Below are 4 T cell receptor beta chains sequenced from a single sample in a study of naive and memory T cell subsets. Ligated cDNA underwent four rounds of PCR with nested alpha and beta constant region primers and SP2. From the UMI-ligation and nested PCR reads, TCRdb called clonotypes with MiXCR, one entry per CDR3 protein. Here the sample spans fewer than 35,000 distinct CDR3 sequences, roughly 7.3% being singletons. Treatment of the sample: skin biopsy from PPD injection site in Mantoux-positive individual. An oligonucleotide containing a UMI was ligated to the 3' end of TCR cDNA. The specimen was skin, collected from a tuberculin skin test site. Receptors were obtained from an adult in good health.

The chain is built from TRBV7-2 and TRBJ2-1, with 8 positions matching TRBD1. The CDR3 totals 14 residues. The germline V gene encodes CDR1 SGHTA and CDR2 FQGNSA. V gave up 3 bases and J gave up 6 bases; unmatched junction bases: 4. Here the CDR3 DNA reads TGTGCCAGCAGCTTGAACAGGGGGGTCAATGAGCAGTTCTTC. Translated, it gives CASSLNRGVNEQFF.

The sample holds many counts of this clonotype. This chain connects TRBV6-2 or TRBV6-3 to TRBJ2-5, with D unresolved. CDR1 is MNHEY, CDR2 SVGEGT, per germline. The V and J ends lost 6 bases and 3 bases respectively, with 17 bases between them. The CDR3 length is 15 residues. Written as DNA, the CDR3 is TGTGCCAGCAGGACTGGCTACAGTGCGGAAGAGACCCAGTACTTC. Its protein product is CASRTGYSAEETQYF.

This rearrangement joins TRBV6-2 or TRBV6-3 to TRBJ1-2; 7 bases are a match to TRBD1. This CDR3 contains 14 residues. CDR1 is MNHEY, CDR2 SVGEGT, per germline. The junction had 8 bases not matched to a gene; V was cut back by 6 bases and J by 4 bases. As DNA, the CDR3 is TGTGCCAGCAGCAGACAACAGGGGAGCTATGGCTACACCTTC. Its protein product is CASSRQQGSYGYTF.

This clonotype was found a few times. CDR3 nucleotides: TGTGCCAGCAGTTTAGGGGGACTGCTTTCAGATACGCAGTATTTT. Protein: CASSLGGLLSDTQYF. The rearrangement joins TRBV27 to TRBJ2-3; possible D gene TRBD2, 6 bases. Trimming shortened V by 2 bases and J by 4 bases, and 13 bases separated the two germline ends. In germline, CDR1 is MNHEY, CDR2 SMNVEV (reference sequence). This CDR3 has 15 residues.